This TCR beta chain originates from a study of CD8 T cells in ankylosing spondylitis. Overall study findings and caveats: Disease-linked clones, CD8+, were relatively rare in peripheral blood. Significant enrichment of disease-linked clones was reported in matched ankylosing spondylitis synovial fluid.

V lost 6 bases and J 0 bases, leaving 12 bases between the germline ends. This CDR3 has 16 residues. As the method for making TCR beta libraries, quantitative 5'-RACE with molecular barcodes was used. TCRdb used MiXCR to reprocess the 5' RACE reads, holding one entry per CDR3 protein. The table lists a few hundred thousand distinct CDR3 sequences, more than 20% of them singletons. Worth noting for this clonotype: The antigen remains unidentified.

Sequencing was performed on blood, either unsorted or a sorted T cell fraction (not recorded which). The chain uses TRBV12-3 or TRBV12-4 and TRBJ2-6; D not certain. This clonotype was sampled from a female donor with ankylosing spondylitis or in good health (not recorded which). DNA for the CDR3: TGTGCCAGCAGCCTTAACGGAGCCTCTGGGGCCAACGTCCTGACTTTC. This translates into CASSLNGASGANVLTF.